What follows are 30 T cell receptor beta chains derived from one specimen sequenced in a study of cytomegalovirus exposure and HLA in healthy donors. Assay used: immunoSEQ multiplex PCR; TCRdb lists only in-frame clones, some missing. Of around 250,000 clones listed, 90% were seen once; the top ten hold less than 0.4%. The specimen sequenced was PBMCs. Every receptor here comes from a woman under 30 in good health and CMV-seronegative.

The chain employs TRBV28 and TRBJ1-3; D is perhaps TRBD1 (6 bases). Trimming left V 5 bases short and J 9 bases short, with 17 bases between. The CDR3 is made up of 14 amino acids. The germline CDR1 and CDR2 sequences are MDHEN and SYDVKM. CDR3 protein: CASSPGTIRSTIYF. CDR3 DNA sequence: TGTGCCAGCAGTCCTGGGACAATTAGGAGCACCATATATTTT.

This chain joins TRBV9 and TRBJ2-3, with 10 bases aligning to TRBD2. The CDR3 consists of 16 residues. V was clipped by 5 bases and J by 5 bases; unmatched bases: 11. Germline values: CDR1 SGDLS, CDR2 YYNGEE. The CDR3 loop is CASSARPAGGRDTQYF. DNA of the CDR3: TGTGCCAGCAGTGCACGTCCAGCGGGGGGGCGAGATACGCAGTATTTT.

This chain uses TRBV15 with TRBJ2-7; 9 bases match TRBD1. V was clipped by 1 base and J by 4 bases; unmatched bases: 2. This CDR3 has 14 residues. Germline V CDR1 and CDR2: LNHNV, YYDKDF (reference sequence). In DNA form, the CDR3 reads TGTGCCACCAGCAGAGGGACAGGGGAATACGAGCAGTACTTC. Amino acids: CATSRGTGEYEQYF.

The chain employs TRBV13 and TRBJ1-1; 10 nucleotides agree with TRBD1. V dropped 5 bases and J dropped 3; count of bases not matched to a gene: 6. The CDR3 is 15 residues long. Germline V gives CDR1 PRHDT, CDR2 FYEKMQ (reference sequence). The CDR3 spells CASSMTGGADTEAFF. The CDR3 DNA reads TGTGCCAGCAGCATGACAGGGGGCGCCGACACTGAAGCTTTCTTT. The variable domain in full, completed from reference TRBV13 and TRBJ1-1, reads AAGVIQSPRHLIKEKRETATLKCYPIPRHDTVYWYQQGPGQDPQFLISFYEKMQSDKGSIPDRFSAQQFSDYHSELNMSSLELGDSALYFCASSMTGGADTEAFFGQGTRLTVV.

The table lists this clone with a few counts. V gene TRBV4-1 combines with J gene TRBJ2-7; a weak D match, TRBD1 (5 bases). This CDR3 region has 15 residues. Germline CDR1 reads MGHRA; CDR2 reads YSYEKL. Trimming cost V 1 base and J 0 bases, with 10 bases left between them. The CDR3 DNA follows: TGCGCCAGCAGCCAAGTACAGGAGAGCTCCTACGAGCAGTACTTC. This translates into CASSQVQESSYEQYF.

The rearrangement joins TRBV7-3 to TRBJ2-7; 8 nucleotides agree with TRBD1. CDR3 length: 14 residues. J gave up 7 bases and V 4 bases, and 9 bases lay outside the gene matches. Germline assignment: CDR1 SGHTA and CDR2 FQGTGA. The CDR3 nucleotides are TGTGCCAGCAGCTCCCAAGGACAGGGAAGAGAGCAGTACTTC. Translation: CASSSQGQGREQYF.

This sequence joins TRBV5-8 and TRBJ2-7, with 8 bases fitting TRBD1. The CDR3 has 17 amino acids. The ends lost 0 bases at V and 3 bases at J; junction bases unmatched: 11. In germline, CDR1 is SGHTS, CDR2 YDEGEE. This chain's CDR3 is CASSLATGQALLYEQYF. CDR3 sequence (DNA): TGTGCCAGCAGCTTGGCCACGGGACAGGCGTTACTCTACGAGCAGTACTTC. Full variable domain (outside the CDR3, taken from reference TRBV5-8 and TRBJ2-7): EAGVTQSPTHLIKTRGQQATLRCSPISGHTSVYWYQQALGLGLQFLLWYDEGEERNRGNFPPRFSGRQFPNYSSELNVNALELEDSALYLCASSLATGQALLYEQYFGPGTRLTVT.

The V call is TRBV4-1, the J call TRBJ2-2; 10 nucleotides align to TRBD1. Germline V gene lookup returns CDR1 MGHRA and CDR2 YSYEKL. CDR3 size: 17 residues. The V and J ends lost 1 base and 6 bases, in that order; junction bases with no gene match: 8. DNA of the CDR3: TGCGCCAGCAGCCAAGTTGAGGGGACAGGGGTATCCGGGGAGCTGTTTTTT. Translation: CASSQVEGTGVSGELFF.

The chain carries TRBV7-6 and TRBJ1-3; D gene unclear. The CDR3 covers 16 residues. Germline values: CDR1 SGHVS, CDR2 FNYEAQ. V dropped 0 bases and J dropped 0 bases, with 9 bases sitting between them. The CDR3 region has the DNA TGTGCCAGCAGCTTAGCTTCCCCCCACTCTGGAAACACCATATATTTT. Its translation: CASSLASPHSGNTIYF.

J is TRBJ1-1 and V is TRBV30; D perhaps matches TRBD1 (5 bases). CDR1 GTSNPN and CDR2 SVGIG come from the germline V gene (reference sequence). V was shortened by 3 bases and J by 1 base, with 18 bases between the two germline ends. The CDR3 totals 16 residues. For the CDR3, the DNA is TGTGCCTGGAGGCCCGGGACTTTGGTGGAGAACACTGAAGCTTTCTTT. This translates into CAWRPGTLVENTEAFF.

This clone has only a few counts. This chain connects TRBV30 to TRBJ1-1; D unclear. This CDR3 is 12 amino acids long. V dropped 0 bases and J dropped 7 bases, with 9 bases sitting between them. In germline, CDR1 is GTSNPN, CDR2 SVGIG (reference sequence). The CDR3 DNA reads as TGTGCCTGGAGTGTACATGGCCGTGAAGCTTTCTTT. Its translation is CAWSVHGREAFF.

This clone was picked up a small number of times. This rearrangement joins TRBV18 to TRBJ1-1; the D is unclear. This CDR3 contains 16 residues. The V and J ends lost 0 bases and 5 bases respectively, with 16 bases between them. Germline V gene lookup returns CDR1 KGHSH and CDR2 LQKENI. The CDR3 protein is CASSPPSVSARTEAFF. The CDR3 coding sequence is TGTGCCAGCTCACCACCGTCTGTCAGTGCTAGAACTGAAGCTTTCTTT.

The chain uses TRBV6-1 and TRBJ1-2; 7 bases agree with TRBD1. The germline V gene encodes CDR1 MNHNS and CDR2 SASEGT. Trimming at V came to 6 bases and at J to 2 bases, leaving 0 bases not matched to a gene. The CDR3 runs to 12 residues. This CDR3 reads CASRGQNYGYTF. In DNA form, the CDR3 reads TGTGCCAGCAGGGGACAGAACTATGGCTACACCTTC.

The chain uses TRBV2 and TRBJ1-2; possibly TRBD1 for D (5 bases). This CDR3 contains 15 residues. Germline V gene sequence: CDR1 SNHLY, CDR2 FYNNEI. The V gene lost 0 bases and the J gene lost 2 bases, with 10 bases spanning the gap. CDR3 nucleotides: TGTGCCAGCAGTGAAGCAGGCAGGGAAAACTATGGCTACACCTTC. Protein product: CASSEAGRENYGYTF.

V and J are TRBV28 and TRBJ1-1, with D uncertain. The germline V gene has CDR1 MDHEN and CDR2 SYDVKM. There are 12 residues in the CDR3. The germline V and J ends were trimmed by 3 bases and 3 bases, with 5 bases remaining between them. CDR3 DNA: TGTGCCAGCAGTTTTCAGTACACTGAAGCTTTCTTT. Protein sequence: CASSFQYTEAFF.

The chain is built from TRBV6-5 and TRBJ1-4; D is uncertain. CDR3 size: 13 residues. CDR1 is MNHEY and CDR2 is SVGAGI in the germline V gene. V was clipped by 2 bases and J by 10 bases, with 11 bases between them. Written as DNA, the CDR3 is TGTGCCAGCAGTTACGATCCTACGCTAAAACTGTTTTTT. Encoded protein: CASSYDPTLKLFF.

The rearrangement joins TRBV15 to TRBJ2-3; the D gene is possibly TRBD2 (5 bases). Trimming shortened V by 1 base and J by 5 bases, and 10 bases separated the two germline ends. The CDR3 totals 14 residues. Germline V gives CDR1 LNHNV, CDR2 YYDKDF (reference sequence). CDR3 nucleotide sequence: TGTGCCACCAGCAGAGTATCGGCGGGAGATACGCAGTATTTT. Protein: CATSRVSAGDTQYF.

V is TRBV30 and J is TRBJ1-4; 7 bases match TRBD1. The germline V gene has CDR1 GTSNPN and CDR2 SVGIG (reference sequence). The CDR3 extends over 16 amino acids. V dropped 2 bases and J dropped 2; count of bases not matched to a gene: 8. CDR3 sequence reads: CAWSPSYRGTNEKLFF. CDR3 nucleotides: TGTGCCTGGAGTCCATCGTACAGGGGTACTAATGAAAAACTGTTTTTT.

This chain joins TRBV25-1 and TRBJ2-2, with TRBD2 matching over 8 bases. Germline values: CDR1 MGHDK, CDR2 SYGVNS. This CDR3 is 15 amino acids long. Trimming removed 4 bases from V and 7 bases from J; junction bases left unmatched: 8. This CDR3 is CASSAPGLAGGELFF. Here the CDR3 DNA reads TGTGCCAGCAGTGCTCCCGGGCTAGCGGGCGGGGAGCTGTTTTTT.

The rearrangement joins TRBV7-2 to TRBJ1-1, with D maybe TRBD1 (5 bases). Germline CDR1 SGHTA, CDR2 FQGNSA. The CDR3 consists of 15 residues. Between the trimmed V and J ends, which lost 3 bases and 4 bases, there was a span of 15 bases. The CDR3 DNA sequence: TGTGCCAGCAGCTTCTCAATGCGGGGCGGCACTGAAGCTTTCTTT. It yields the protein CASSFSMRGGTEAFF.

This clone came up a few times. V is TRBV9 and J is TRBJ2-7; D gene unclear. The V end was cut by 0 bases, the J end by 2 bases, with 9 bases between. CDR1 and CDR2 (germline): SGDLS, YYNGEE. CDR3 size: 14 residues. In nucleotides, the CDR3 is TGTGCCAGCAGCGTAGGATTCAGGCCCTACGAGCAGTACTTC. It is translated as CASSVGFRPYEQYF.

The chain carries TRBV29-1 and TRBJ1-1, with D uncertain. CDR1 and CDR2 (germline): SQVTM, ANQGSEA. The V end lost 4 bases, the J end lost 0 bases, and 12 bases lay between the germline ends. This CDR3 region has 14 residues. The CDR3 region is CSVVLGLMNTEAFF. Written as DNA, the CDR3 is TGCAGCGTTGTTTTGGGCCTGATGAACACTGAAGCTTTCTTT.

V usage is TRBV4-2 and J usage is TRBJ1-1; weak D call: TRBD1 (5 bases). This CDR3 is built from 15 residues. Per germline, CDR1 LGHNA and CDR2 YNFKEQ. Trimming pared 0 bases from V and 5 bases from J, leaving 13 bases between. CDR3 nucleotide sequence: TGTGCCAGCAGCCAAGATAGGGAGGGGAGGACTGAAGCTTTCTTT. It encodes CASSQDREGRTEAFF.

The rearrangement uses TRBV18 and TRBJ2-7, with TRBD1 matching 8 bases. The CDR3 loop spans 15 amino acids. Germline CDR1 is KGHSH and CDR2 is LQKENI. The trim removed 5 bases at V and 4 bases at J, leaving 10 bases unmatched. CDR3 nucleotide sequence: TGTGCCAGCTCATCCGCTGGGGACAGGTCGTACGAGCAGTACTTC. Its protein is CASSSAGDRSYEQYF.

The chain couples TRBV10-2 to TRBJ1-4; weak D call: TRBD1 (6 bases). CDR1 and CDR2 from the germline V gene are WSHSY and SAAADI. The length of the CDR3 is 13 residues. V was cut by 7 bases and J by 5 bases, with 11 bases left in between. This CDR3 is CASIGQLNEKLFF. The CDR3 bases are TGCGCCAGCATTGGACAGTTAAATGAAAAACTGTTTTTT.

The J gene is TRBJ1-4, the V gene TRBV5-6, with 10 bases identical to TRBD1. J lost 4 bases, V lost 0 bases, and 6 bases had no gene match. The germline CDR1 and CDR2 sequences are SGHDT and YYEEEE. The CDR3 runs to 17 residues. CDR3 in amino acids: CASSLDPGQGINEKLFF. The DNA for the CDR3 is TGTGCCAGCAGCTTGGATCCGGGACAGGGGATTAATGAAAAACTGTTTTTT.

The chain is built from TRBV21-1 and TRBJ2-3; TRBD2, as called in the table, went unchecked against the DNA. TRBV21-1 constitutes a pseudogene. The CDR3 contains 15 residues. The CDR3 loop is CASPGPAGSGDTQYF. Written as DNA, the CDR3 is TGTGCCAGCCCAGGGCCCGCGGGGTCGGGAGATACGCAGTATTTT.

Here the CDR3 reads CSVVDRGRHGYTF. CDR3 DNA: TGCAGCGTAGTGGACAGGGGAAGGCATGGCTACACCTTC. The chain has TRBV29-1 and TRBJ1-2; 9 positions match TRBD1. The CDR3 totals 13 residues. Germline lookup yields CDR1 SQVTM and CDR2 ANQGSEA. V shed 6 bases and J 6 bases; nucleotides not matched to a gene: 8.

This clone occurred a few times. The chain carries TRBV2 and TRBJ2-7, with 8 bases identical to TRBD1. The CDR3 has 16 residues. The germline V gene has CDR1 SNHLY and CDR2 FYNNEI. V was pared by 3 bases and J by 1 base, with 8 bases of the junction left unmatched. This chain's CDR3 is CASSDGGDRPSYEQYF. The CDR3 DNA is TGTGCCAGCAGTGATGGTGGGGACAGGCCTTCCTACGAGCAGTACTTC.

V and J are TRBV10-1 and TRBJ1-3; D is ambiguous. Per the germline V gene, CDR1 is WNHNN and CDR2 is SYGVQD (reference sequence). V lost 4 bases and J lost 1, with 11 bases in between. The CDR3 sequence is 15 residues long. CDR3 coding DNA: TGCGCCAGCAGTGTACAGATTATATCTGGAAACACCATATATTTT. Translation: CASSVQIISGNTIYF.